Below, 20 T cell receptor beta chains from the same sample are listed, as sequenced in a study of blood T cell repertoires in COVID-19. TCRdb keeps only in-frame clones here, not all; method: immunoSEQ multiplex PCR. The sample holds around 170,000 clones, around 80% seen once. Sequencing was carried out using peripheral blood. These TCRs come from a young man with active or convalescent COVID-19.

V usage is TRBV5-1 and J usage is TRBJ1-5; no definite D call. Germline V gene lookup returns CDR1 SGHRS and CDR2 YFSETQ. CDR3 length: 15 residues. V was shortened by 0 bases and J by 15 bases, with 22 bases between the two germline ends. As DNA, the CDR3 is TGCGCCAGCAGCTTGGACAACGGTCTTGGGCGAACACGGCATTTT. Translating gives CASSLDNGLGRTRHF.

The V and J genes are TRBV5-1 and TRBJ1-5, with 7 bases lining up with TRBD1. This CDR3 has 16 amino acids. Germline V lookup: CDR1 SGHRS, CDR2 YFSETQ. The trim removed 0 bases at V and 0 bases at J, leaving 3 bases unmatched. The CDR3 coding sequence is TGCGCCAGCAGCTTGGGGACAGGCGATAGCAATCAGCCCCAGCATTTT. Its translation is CASSLGTGDSNQPQHF.

J is TRBJ2-1 and V is TRBV30; 8 bases fit TRBD2. The CDR3 runs 14 residues. Unmatched junction bases numbered 11, after V lost 5 bases and J lost 8 bases. Germline values: CDR1 GTSNPN, CDR2 SVGIG (reference sequence). The CDR3 region is CAWARGGLGHEQFF. The DNA of the CDR3 is TGTGCCTGGGCCCGGGGGGGGTTGGGACATGAGCAGTTCTTC.

This rearrangement joins TRBV6-5 to TRBJ2-5; 14 bases are shared with TRBD2. Germline-derived CDR1 and CDR2 are MNHEY and SVGAGI. Trimming at V came to 6 bases and at J to 1 base, leaving 1 base not matched to a gene. The length of the CDR3 is 15 residues. The CDR3 is CASSGLAGGQETQYF. CDR3 DNA: TGTGCCAGCAGCGGACTAGCGGGGGGCCAAGAGACCCAGTACTTC.

Turning to this clone: Other DNA variants within this sample encode the same CDR3. The chain joins TRBV30 to TRBJ1-2, with 9 positions matching TRBD1. The CDR3 covers 13 residues. J lost 8 bases, V lost 1 base, and 5 bases had no gene match. Germline V lookup: CDR1 GTSNPN, CDR2 SVGIG (reference sequence). The CDR3 protein is CAWSAQGAGGYTF. For the CDR3, the DNA is TGTGCCTGGAGTGCACAGGGGGCGGGGGGCTACACCTTC.

The V gene is TRBV5-1, the J gene TRBJ2-7, with D perhaps TRBD2 (7 bases). The V and J ends lost 1 base and 3 bases respectively, with 14 bases between them. The germline gives CDR1 SGHRS, CDR2 YFSETQ. The CDR3 has 15 residues. The CDR3 loop is CASSLSFGGLYEQYV. The CDR3 region has the DNA TGCGCCAGCAGCTTGAGTTTCGGGGGGCTCTACGAGCAGTACGTC.

The chain uses TRBV11-2 and TRBJ2-2; D may be TRBD2 (6 bases). Germline values: CDR1 SGHAT, CDR2 FQNNGV. CDR3 size: 13 residues. Between the trimmed V and J ends, which lost 0 bases and 11 bases, there was a span of 10 bases. The CDR3 region has the DNA TGTGCCAGCAGCTTAGATCGGGGACTTGAGCTGTTTTTT. Its protein is CASSLDRGLELFF. Complete variable domain (other parts from reference TRBV11-2 and TRBJ2-2): EAGVAQSPRYKIIEKRQSVAFWCNPISGHATLYWYQQILGQGPKLLIQFQNNGVVDDSQLPKDRFSAERLKGVDSTLKIQPAKLEDSAVYLCASSLDRGLELFFGEGSRLTVL.

This chain links TRBV2 with TRBJ2-1; 8 nucleotides agree with TRBD2. Germline V gene lookup returns CDR1 SNHLY and CDR2 FYNNEI. The CDR3 has 16 residues. Trimming removed 1 base from V and 4 bases from J; junction bases left unmatched: 6. CDR3 loop: CASSEEALAVYNEQFF. Here the CDR3 DNA reads TGTGCCAGCAGTGAAGAGGCACTAGCGGTTTACAATGAGCAGTTCTTC.

This chain joins TRBV6-5 and TRBJ1-1, with TRBD1 as a possible D gene (6 bases). The CDR3 totals 13 residues. V dropped 11 bases and J dropped 4 bases, with 17 bases sitting between them. CDR1 and CDR2 from the germline V gene are MNHEY and SVGAGI. The CDR3 region has the DNA TGTGCCGGCACTACAGGGTTACGCACTGAAGCTTTCTTT. Protein sequence: CAGTTGLRTEAFF.

V is TRBV7-6 and J is TRBJ1-1, with TRBD1 matching over 9 bases. In germline, CDR1 is SGHVS, CDR2 FNYEAQ. V lost 8 bases, J lost 1 base, and 8 bases stayed unmatched. The CDR3 covers 15 residues. CDR3 sequence reads: CASHRGGQGNTEAFF. In nucleotides, the CDR3 is TGTGCCAGCCACCGAGGGGGACAGGGGAACACTGAAGCTTTCTTT.

The chain combines TRBV25-1 with TRBJ2-3, with D perhaps matching TRBD2 (7 bases). Trimming stripped 8 bases from V and 2 bases from J, with 8 bases between. This CDR3 region has 12 residues. Per germline, CDR1 MGHDK and CDR2 SYGVNS. For the CDR3, the DNA is TGTGCCAGCGGGGGGGCCACAGATACGCAGTATTTT. It translates to CASGGATDTQYF.

The rearrangement uses TRBV10-2 and TRBJ2-7, with TRBD2 matching over 7 bases. The CDR3 is 15 amino acids. In germline, CDR1 is WSHSY, CDR2 SAAADI. The V gene end was trimmed by 6 bases and the J gene end by 1 base; junction bases not matched to a gene: 9. The CDR3: CASRLGPGGSYEQYF. The CDR3 DNA sequence: TGCGCCAGCAGGCTGGGACCGGGGGGTTCCTACGAGCAGTACTTC.

This clone was counted a single time. The CDR3 DNA reads TGTGCCAGCAGCAGTAGCGGGAGTGGGTCTGGGGCCAACGTCCTGACTTTC. Translating gives CASSSSGSGSGANVLTF. This chain uses TRBV7-9 with TRBJ2-6; 9 bases are shared with TRBD2. V shed 5 bases and J 1 base; nucleotides not matched to a gene: 6. This CDR3 comprises 17 residues. Germline CDR1 and CDR2: SEHNR and FQNEAQ (reference sequence).

This chain uses TRBV5-1 with TRBJ2-4; D unresolved. V was shortened by 0 bases and J by 2 bases, with 6 bases between the two germline ends. Looked up from germline, CDR1 is SGHRS and CDR2 is YFSETQ. This CDR3 has 14 residues. CDR3 region: CASSLDNPKNIQYF. The CDR3 nucleotides read TGCGCCAGCAGCTTGGACAACCCCAAAAACATTCAGTACTTC.

By frequency in the sample, this clone is medium-sized. This chain uses TRBV6-2 or TRBV6-3 with TRBJ1-2; 7 positions agree with TRBD1. The trim removed 4 bases at V and 7 bases at J, leaving 9 bases unmatched. Germline CDR1 is MNHEY and CDR2 is SVGEGT. There are 14 residues in the CDR3. CDR3 residues: CASSSYRGSGGYTF. The CDR3 nucleotides read TGTGCCAGCAGTTCCTACAGGGGAAGCGGTGGCTACACCTTC.

The rearrangement links TRBV15 to TRBJ2-5; D is perhaps TRBD2 (6 bases). V lost 0 bases and J lost 5, with 13 bases in between. This CDR3 contains 15 residues. The germline V gene has CDR1 LNHNV and CDR2 YYDKDF (reference sequence). The CDR3 spells CATSREAAGTETQYF. CDR3 bases: TGTGCCACCAGCAGAGAGGCTGCGGGGACGGAGACCCAGTACTTC.

The CDR3 DNA reads as TGTGCCAGTAGTACCCGAGGACAGGCCTACGAGCAGTACTTC. It translates to CASSTRGQAYEQYF. The chain employs TRBV19 and TRBJ2-7; TRBD1 aligns across 7 bases. The CDR3 runs to 14 residues. Trimming cost V 4 bases and J 2 bases; bases outside gene matches: 5. Germline V CDR1 and CDR2: LNHDA, SQIVND (reference sequence).

Only a few counts were recorded for this clone. The chain employs TRBV5-6 and TRBJ1-2; 11 bases agree with TRBD1. The germline CDR1 and CDR2 sequences are SGHDT and YYEEEE. Trimming removed 3 bases from V and 5 bases from J; junction bases left unmatched: 6. There are 15 residues in the CDR3. The CDR3 DNA follows: TGTGCCAGCAGCTGGACAGGGGGCGCTTGGTATGGCTACACCTTC. This encodes CASSWTGGAWYGYTF.

The CDR3 sequence: CASSYEPGTGDSPLHF. CDR3 sequence (DNA): TGTGCCAGCAGTTACGAACCCGGGACAGGGGATTCACCCCTCCACTTT. The chain joins TRBV6-2 or TRBV6-3 to TRBJ1-6, with TRBD1 matching 10 bases. The CDR3 is made up of 16 amino acids. The germline gives CDR1 MNHEY, CDR2 SVGEGT. After removal of 2 bases from V and 8 bases from J, the junction contained 6 bases not matched to a gene.

The chain recombines TRBV24-1 with TRBJ2-2; 7 bases align to TRBD1. Germline CDR1 is KGHDR and CDR2 is SFDVKD. The V segment lost 10 bases and the J segment 2 bases; nucleotides outside the gene matches: 3. This CDR3 spans 13 amino acids. CDR3 region: CATGQPNTGELFF. CDR3 nucleotides: TGTGCCACGGGACAGCCCAACACCGGGGAGCTGTTTTTT.